This passage covers 13 T cell receptor beta chains from one sample sequenced in a study of T cells in Graves' hyperthyroidism and ophthalmopathy. It was RNA transcripts that yielded the amplified TCR beta CDR3 regions. Using the HTBI primer set, a first-round RT-PCR was run on the TCR CDR3. TCRdb itself ran the multiplex PCR reads through MiXCR, one entry per CDR3 protein. The sample contains fewer than 700,000 distinct CDR3 sequences, about 16% of which appear only once. The sample taken for sequencing was blood. These receptors were collected from a woman aged 25 to 45 with Graves' hyperthyroidism.

The rearrangement joins TRBV20-1 to TRBJ1-1, with D possibly being TRBD1 (5 bases). The CDR3 spans 14 residues. Trimming stripped 4 bases from V and 0 bases from J, with 12 bases between. The germline V gene encodes CDR1 DFQATT and CDR2 SNEGSKA (reference sequence). CDR3 sequence (DNA): TGCAGTGCTACGGCCAGAGGGGTGAACACTGAAGCTTTCTTT. Its translation: CSATARGVNTEAFF.

Ten or more counts support this clonotype. The J gene is TRBJ2-1, the V gene TRBV5-5; D uncertain. Deletions cut 2 bases from V and 4 bases from J, with 13 bases between. Germline V gene sequence: CDR1 SGHKS, CDR2 YYEKEE (reference sequence). The CDR3 has 15 amino acids. The DNA for the CDR3 is TGTGCCAGCAGCTTATTAAGGCAGTCGTACAATGAGCAGTTCTTC. Protein: CASSLLRQSYNEQFF.

This sequence joins TRBV20-1 and TRBJ1-4; D uncertain. The CDR3 consists of 12 residues. The ends were cut back, 6 bases at V and 8 bases at J, with 13 bases in the middle. Germline V gene data show CDR1 as DFQATT and CDR2 as SNEGSKA (reference sequence). CDR3 nucleotide sequence: TGCAGTGCCCTCGTCGGAGGGGAAAAACTGTTTTTT. Its protein is CSALVGGEKLFF.

The V call is TRBV7-9, the J call TRBJ1-3; D is possibly TRBD1 (6 bases). This CDR3 contains 17 residues. Germline V lookup: CDR1 SEHNR, CDR2 FQNEAQ (reference sequence). Trimming removed 5 bases from V and 2 bases from J, with 19 bases in between. The CDR3: CASSPPLTGPTGNTIYF. The DNA of the CDR3 is TGTGCCAGCAGCCCCCCATTGACAGGTCCCACTGGAAACACCATATATTTT.

This clonotype was seen ten or more times. The rearrangement joins TRBV27 to TRBJ2-1; TRBD1 matches at 7 bases. Per the germline V gene, CDR1 is MNHEY and CDR2 is SMNVEV (reference sequence). The V and J ends lost 5 bases and 5 bases, in that order; junction bases with no gene match: 9. The CDR3 contains 15 residues. CDR3 protein: CASSPPDRANNEQFF. The CDR3 DNA reads as TGTGCCAGCAGTCCCCCCGACAGGGCTAACAATGAGCAGTTCTTC.

This clonotype was seen many times. The chain carries TRBV7-9 and TRBJ2-3; D possibly uses TRBD1 or TRBD2 (7 bases each). This CDR3 has 15 amino acids. Trimming stripped 1 base from V and 6 bases from J, with 14 bases between. Germline lookup yields CDR1 SEHNR and CDR2 FQNEAQ (reference sequence). This chain's CDR3 is CASSLVAGGEDTQYF. CDR3 DNA sequence: TGTGCCAGCAGCTTAGTGGCAGGGGGGGAGGATACGCAGTATTTT.

This clonotype came up a few times. The chain uses TRBV7-6 and TRBJ2-7; possibly TRBD2 for D (5 bases). Deletions cut 6 bases from V and 3 bases from J, with 18 bases between. The germline CDR1 and CDR2 sequences are SGHVS and FNYEAQ. This CDR3 contains 15 residues. The chain's CDR3 is CASRKSGSNVYEQYF. As DNA, the CDR3 is TGTGCCAGCAGAAAAAGCGGCAGTAACGTCTACGAGCAGTACTTC.

V gene TRBV28 combines with J gene TRBJ1-5; a weak D match, TRBD1 (5 bases). Trimming took 2 bases from V and 2 from J, leaving 16 bases between them. The CDR3 is 17 amino acids. Germline CDR1 is MDHEN and CDR2 is SYDVKM. The CDR3 loop reads CASSLSQGGIGNQPQHF. For the CDR3, the DNA is TGTGCCAGCAGTTTAAGCCAGGGCGGTATAGGCAATCAGCCCCAGCATTTT.

This clonotype appeared many times. The chain links TRBV30 to TRBJ2-7; TRBD1 might be the D (5 bases). Trimming removed 7 bases from V and 5 bases from J, with 18 bases in between. Germline CDR1 GTSNPN, CDR2 SVGIG (reference sequence). This CDR3 has 13 residues. CDR3 loop: CAYQGKPPHEQYF. In DNA, the CDR3 is TGTGCCTATCAGGGAAAGCCCCCCCACGAGCAGTACTTC. The full variable domain, in which reference TRBV30 and TRBJ2-7 provide the parts outside the CDR3, is SQTIHQWPATLVQPVGSPLSLECTVEGTSNPNLYWYRQAAGRGLQLLFYSVGIGQISSEVPQNLSASRPQDRQFILSSKKLLLSDSGFYLCAYQGKPPHEQYFGPGTRLTVT.

The V gene is TRBV24-1, the J gene TRBJ2-1; D unclear. Germline lookup yields CDR1 KGHDR and CDR2 SFDVKD. Trimming took off 8 bases at V and 8 bases at J, with 9 bases between the two ends. There are 11 residues in the CDR3. The CDR3 nucleotides read TGTGCCACCACAGAGAGAGATGAGCAGTTCTTC. Its translation: CATTERDEQFF.

This clonotype was observed many times. V and J are TRBV12-3 or TRBV12-4 and TRBJ1-2; D is undetermined. Trimming shortened V by 3 bases and J by 8 bases, and 13 bases separated the two germline ends. The CDR3 runs to 13 residues. The chain's CDR3 is CASSFGVVQGYTF. CDR3 sequence (DNA): TGTGCCAGCAGTTTTGGAGTCGTGCAGGGCTACACCTTC.

This clonotype was picked up many times. The J gene is TRBJ2-1, the V gene TRBV30; 8 bases agree with TRBD2. CDR1 and CDR2 from the germline V gene are GTSNPN and SVGIG (reference sequence). V trimming: 5 bases; J trimming: 4 bases; junction bases outside the gene matches: 7. This CDR3 contains 14 residues. The CDR3 reads CAWPTSGRYNEQFF. The CDR3 nucleotides are TGTGCCTGGCCTACTAGCGGCAGATACAATGAGCAGTTCTTC.

V gene TRBV7-2 combines with J gene TRBJ2-6; D is ambiguous. Germline values: CDR1 SGHTA, CDR2 FQGNSA. With 1 base removed from V and 5 bases from J, the gap between germline ends came to 9 bases. There are 15 residues in the CDR3. CDR3 DNA: TGTGCCAGCAGCTTAGGAGGTCCTTGGGCCAACGTCCTGACTTTC. It translates to CASSLGGPWANVLTF.